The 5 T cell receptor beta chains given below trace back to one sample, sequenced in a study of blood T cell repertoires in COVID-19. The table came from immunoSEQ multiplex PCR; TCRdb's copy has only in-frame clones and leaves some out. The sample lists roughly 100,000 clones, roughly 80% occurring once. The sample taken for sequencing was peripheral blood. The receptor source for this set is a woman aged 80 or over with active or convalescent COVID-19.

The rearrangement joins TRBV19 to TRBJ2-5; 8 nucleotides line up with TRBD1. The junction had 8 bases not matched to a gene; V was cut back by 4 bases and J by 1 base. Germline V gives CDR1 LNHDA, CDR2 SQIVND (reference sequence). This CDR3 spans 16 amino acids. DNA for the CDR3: TGTGCCAGTAGTAGCGGAGACAGGGGAGTCCAAGAGACCCAGTACTTC. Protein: CASSSGDRGVQETQYF.

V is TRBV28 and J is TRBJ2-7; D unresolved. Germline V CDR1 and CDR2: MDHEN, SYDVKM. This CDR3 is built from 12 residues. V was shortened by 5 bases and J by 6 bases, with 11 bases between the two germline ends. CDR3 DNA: TGTGCCAGCAGTCCCCTATACGGCGAGCAGTACTTC. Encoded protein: CASSPLYGEQYF.

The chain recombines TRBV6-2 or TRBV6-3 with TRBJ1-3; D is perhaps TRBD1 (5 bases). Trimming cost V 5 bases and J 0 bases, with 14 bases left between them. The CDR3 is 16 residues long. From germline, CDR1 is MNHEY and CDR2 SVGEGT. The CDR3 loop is CASSLSGLISGNTIYF. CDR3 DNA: TGTGCCAGCAGTCTGTCGGGACTGATCTCTGGAAACACCATATATTTT.

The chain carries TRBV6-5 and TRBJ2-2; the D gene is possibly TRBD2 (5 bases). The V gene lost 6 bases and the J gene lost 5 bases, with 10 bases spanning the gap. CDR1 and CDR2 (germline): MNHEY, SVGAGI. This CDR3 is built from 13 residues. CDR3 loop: CASSLTRTGELFF. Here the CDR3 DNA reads TGTGCCAGCAGCCTTACTAGAACCGGGGAGCTGTTTTTT.

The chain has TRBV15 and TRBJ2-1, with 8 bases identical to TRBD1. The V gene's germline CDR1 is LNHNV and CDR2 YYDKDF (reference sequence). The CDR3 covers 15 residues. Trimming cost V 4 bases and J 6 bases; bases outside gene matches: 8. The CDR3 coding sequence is TGTGCCACCAGCACGGACAGGGTAGCGAGCAATGAGCAGTTCTTC. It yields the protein CATSTDRVASNEQFF. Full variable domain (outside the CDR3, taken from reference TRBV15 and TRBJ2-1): DAMVIQNPRYQVTQFGKPVTLSCSQTLNHNVMYWYQQKSSQAPKLLFHYYDKDFNNEADTPDNFQSRRPNTSFCFLDIRSPGLGDTAMYLCATSTDRVASNEQFFGPGTRLTVL.